This T cell receptor beta chain was captured in a study of T cell repertoires in cytomegalovirus infection. The wider study: Public TCR beta signatures provided an indication of both CMV infection and a matching HLA type. The study, taken as a whole, reports: Pooled public TCR beta family frequency picked out CMV carriers with the relevant HLA.

TCRdb called the reads again in MiXCR, with one record for every CDR3 protein. The table includes approximately 71,000 distinct CDR3 sequences, 4% detected once. CDR3 length: 17 residues. Germline loops: CDR1 MDHEN, CDR2 SYDVKM. The V end was cut by 6 bases, the J end by 6 bases, with 25 bases between. This clonotype was seen ten or more times. Antigen specificity is unknown. This receptor was identified in a human donor in good health (CMV status not recorded). Some clones in this sample may be carry-over from other donors' samples. This chain connects TRBV28 to TRBJ2-3; D possibly corresponds to TRBD2 (7 bases). Sequences were obtained from PBMCs. CDR3 sequence (DNA): TGTGCCAGCAGCCTCCATCCTATGGCGGGGGCCCCGGATACGCAGTATTTT. Translated: CASSLHPMAGAPDTQYF.